This is a list of T cell receptor beta chains from one sample in a study of Ad26.COV2.S vaccination and SARS-CoV-2 variants. Measured with immunoSEQ multiplex PCR; TCRdb has only the in-frame clones, and not every one. The table shows around 450,000 clones, with roughly 89% occurring only once. Sequenced here: peripheral blood, sampled in a trial of Ad26.COV2.S vaccine versus placebo. The receptor set was obtained from a person between 18 and 60 years old who received the Ad26.COV2.S COVID-19 vaccine or a placebo. CDR3s include the opening cysteine and the closing phenylalanine or tryptophan. A D gene is named only where the DNA matches it firmly. Expanded clones are given a class, and other clones once, few, many or no size at all.

clone size	V gene	D gene	J gene	CDR3 length	CDR3 DNA	CDR3 protein
.	TRBV6-5	.	TRBJ1-1	16	TGTGCCAGCAGTTACGGGGGCGGGCTTTTGAACACTGAAGCTTTCTTT	CASSYGGGLLNTEAFF
.	TRBV4-1	.	TRBJ1-3	16	TGCGCCAGCAGCCAAGAGGTTCGACAGTACGGAAACACCATATATTTT	CASSQEVRQYGNTIYF
.	TRBV5-6	.	TRBJ1-5	12	TGTGCCAGCAGCTTGATGGGCCAGCCCCAGCATTTT	CASSLMGQPQHF
.	TRBV27	.	TRBJ1-5	15	TGTGCCAGCAGTTTAGGGACCGGGGGCAATCAGCCCCAGCATTTT	CASSLGTGGNQPQHF
.	TRBV4-2	.	TRBJ2-5	15	TGTGCCAGCAGCCAAGATTTGTGGGTCCAAGAGACCCAGTACTTC	CASSQDLWVQETQYF
.	TRBV29-1	.	TRBJ1-2	13	TGCAGCGTGATCCGCGTTGGGGTTGATGGCTACACCTTC	CSVIRVGVDGYTF
.	TRBV10-3	.	TRBJ2-5	12	TGTGCCATCAGTGAGTCAAGGGAGACCCAGTACTTC	CAISESRETQYF
.	TRBV3-1/TRBV3-2	TRBD2	TRBJ2-1	15	TGTGCCAGCAGCCAGGGACTAGCGCACTACAATGAGCAGTTCTTC	CASSQGLAHYNEQFF
.	TRBV7-2	TRBD1	TRBJ1-2	15	TGTGCCAGCAGCCGCCATCCGGGACAGTCTCGGGGCTACACCTTC	CASSRHPGQSRGYTF
.	TRBV27	.	TRBJ1-1	15	TGTGCCAGCAGTCCCGTAGGGAAATTGAACACTGAAGCTTTCTTT	CASSPVGKLNTEAFF
.	TRBV24-1	TRBD1	TRBJ2-2	15	TGTGCCACCAGTGATGGGGACAGGAACACCGGGGAGCTGTTTTTT	CATSDGDRNTGELFF
.	TRBV18	.	TRBJ1-3	13	TGTGCCAGCTCACCCGACTCTGGAAACACCATATATTTT	CASSPDSGNTIYF
.	TRBV5-6	.	TRBJ2-1	15	TGTGCCAGCAGCTTGTATGGGGTCGAGATAAATGAGCAGTTCTTC	CASSLYGVEINEQFF
once	TRBV6-5	.	TRBJ2-1	12	TGTGCCAGCAGTTATCAGGGGGGTGAGCAGTTCTTC	CASSYQGGEQFF
.	TRBV5-1	.	TRBJ2-3	16	TGCGCCAGCAGCCTACCCTCCGACCCGGTCACAGATACGCAGTATTTT	CASSLPSDPVTDTQYF
.	TRBV4-2	TRBD1	TRBJ2-1	18	TGTGCCAGCAGCCAAGACCCGGGACAGGGTGTACGTAACGATGAGCAGTTCTTC	CASSQDPGQGVRNDEQFF
.	TRBV30	.	TRBJ2-7	11	TGTGCCTGGAGTGTATACAAGGCGTGGAACTTC	CAWSVYKAWNF
.	TRBV18	TRBD1	TRBJ1-1	13	TGTGCCAGCTCATCAGGGGGTGGCACTGAAGCTTTCTTT	CASSSGGGTEAFF
.	TRBV14	TRBD1	TRBJ2-2	16	TGTGCCAGCAGCCACCGGGACAGGGGGGACACCGGGGAGCTGTTTTTT	CASSHRDRGDTGELFF
.	TRBV7-2	.	TRBJ1-1	14	TGTGCCAGCAGCGGGCGGGTCTCGAACACTGAAGCTTTCTTT	CASSGRVSNTEAFF
.	TRBV6-5	.	TRBJ1-2	16	TGTGCCAGCAGTTACTTCGGCCCAGGCGGGCTGGATGGCTACACCTTC	CASSYFGPGGLDGYTF
few	TRBV6-6	.	TRBJ1-5	14	TGTGCCAGCAGTTATCGGGGGCCGAGTCAGCCCCAGCATTTT	CASSYRGPSQPQHF
.	TRBV7-2	.	TRBJ2-5	16	TGTGCCAGCAGCTTAGCCGGCCCACTAGACCAAGAGACCCAGTACTTC	CASSLAGPLDQETQYF
.	TRBV9	.	TRBJ2-3	14	TGTGCCAGCAGCGTAGGTGGCTGGAGTGATACGCAGTATTTT	CASSVGGWSDTQYF
once	TRBV28	TRBD2	TRBJ2-5	19	TGTGCCAGCAGTTTACTTGGCTTGGGCTATGACGGCCTAGCGGCGACCCAGTACTTC	CASSLLGLGYDGLAATQYF
.	TRBV2	TRBD2	TRBJ2-2	15	TGTGCCAGCAGAACCGGGACTAGCGGGTTCGGGGAGCTGTTTTTT	CASRTGTSGFGELFF
.	TRBV6-5	.	TRBJ2-5	14	TGTGCCAGCAGCCGGCAGGGGACTTCCCGGACCCAGTACTTC	CASSRQGTSRTQYF